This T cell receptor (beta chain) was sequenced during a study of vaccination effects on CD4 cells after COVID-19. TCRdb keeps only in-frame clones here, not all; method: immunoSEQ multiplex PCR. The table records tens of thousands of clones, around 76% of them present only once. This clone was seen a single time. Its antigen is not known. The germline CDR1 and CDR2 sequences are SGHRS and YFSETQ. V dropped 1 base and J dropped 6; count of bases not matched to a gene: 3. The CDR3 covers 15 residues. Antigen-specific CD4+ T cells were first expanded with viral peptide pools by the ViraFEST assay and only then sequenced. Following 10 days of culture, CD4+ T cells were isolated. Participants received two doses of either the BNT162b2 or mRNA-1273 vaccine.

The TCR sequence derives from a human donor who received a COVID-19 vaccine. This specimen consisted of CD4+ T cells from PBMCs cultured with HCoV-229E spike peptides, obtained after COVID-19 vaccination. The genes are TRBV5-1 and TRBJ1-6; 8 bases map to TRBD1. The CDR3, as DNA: TGCGCCAGCAGCTTGTTACAGGGGGGTAATTCACCCCTCCACTTT. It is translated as CASSLLQGGNSPLHF.